Included here is one T cell receptor beta chain sequence, with context. Germline V CDR1 and CDR2: DFQATT, SNEGSKA (reference sequence). Trimming cost V 5 bases and J 7 bases, with 20 bases left between them. This CDR3 spans 14 amino acids. The entry originates in a study of T-cell memory formation after mild COVID-19. TCR alpha and TCR beta cDNA libraries carrying sample barcodes and UMIs were produced by 5'RACE using constant-segment primers. Using its own MiXCR run on the 5' RACE reads, TCRdb lists one record per CDR3 protein. The sample lists about 150,000 distinct CDR3 sequences; 5.5% to 7% were seen once.

This sequence was found in an adult woman who had mild COVID-19 (a few samples of this study predate the infection). Cell type and time point are not known. The sequenced material came from PBMCs or a T cell subset sorted from them (not recorded which). This sequence joins TRBV20-1 and TRBJ1-2; weak D call: TRBD1 (5 bases). The CDR3 DNA sequence: TGCAGTGCTCCCCCCCCCGCAGGGAAGAGTGGCTACACCTTC. Its translation is CSAPPPAGKSGYTF.